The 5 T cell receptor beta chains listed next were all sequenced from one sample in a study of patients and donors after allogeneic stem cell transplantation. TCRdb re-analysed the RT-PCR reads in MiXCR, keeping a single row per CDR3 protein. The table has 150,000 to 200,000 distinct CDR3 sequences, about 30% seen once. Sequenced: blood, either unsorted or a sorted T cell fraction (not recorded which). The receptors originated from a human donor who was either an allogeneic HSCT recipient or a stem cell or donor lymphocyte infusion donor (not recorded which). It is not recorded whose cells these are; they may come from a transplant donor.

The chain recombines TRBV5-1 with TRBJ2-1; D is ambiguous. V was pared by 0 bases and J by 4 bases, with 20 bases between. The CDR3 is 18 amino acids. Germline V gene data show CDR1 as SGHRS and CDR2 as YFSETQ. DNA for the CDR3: TGCGCCAGCAGCTTGGCCGTCGCTCGCAACCTTAGGTACAATGAGCAGTTCTTC. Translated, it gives CASSLAVARNLRYNEQFF. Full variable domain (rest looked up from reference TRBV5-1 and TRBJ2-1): KAGVTQTPRYLIKTRGQQVTLSCSPISGHRSVSWYQQTPGQGLQFLFEYFSETQRNKGNFPGRFSGRQFSNSRSEMNVSTLELGDSALYLCASSLAVARNLRYNEQFFGPGTRLTVL.

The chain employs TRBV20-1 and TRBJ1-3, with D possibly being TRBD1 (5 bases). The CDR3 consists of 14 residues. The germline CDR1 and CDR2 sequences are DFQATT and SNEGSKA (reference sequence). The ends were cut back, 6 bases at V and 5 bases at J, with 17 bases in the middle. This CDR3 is CSAKDVPGRNTIYF. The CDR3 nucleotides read TGCAGTGCCAAAGACGTTCCGGGACGAAACACCATATATTTT.

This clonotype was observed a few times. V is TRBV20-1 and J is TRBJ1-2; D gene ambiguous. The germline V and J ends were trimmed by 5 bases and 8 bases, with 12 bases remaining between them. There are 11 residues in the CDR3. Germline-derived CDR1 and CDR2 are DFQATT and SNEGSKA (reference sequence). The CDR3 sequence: CSAPHTSGYTF. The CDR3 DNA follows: TGCAGTGCTCCGCATACGTCGGGCTACACCTTC.

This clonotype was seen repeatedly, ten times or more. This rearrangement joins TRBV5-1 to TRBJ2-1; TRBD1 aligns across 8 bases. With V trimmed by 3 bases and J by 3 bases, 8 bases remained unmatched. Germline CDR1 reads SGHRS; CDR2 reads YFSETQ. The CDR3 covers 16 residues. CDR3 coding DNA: TGCGCCAGCAGCTGGGGCCAGGGGGCCCACTACAATGAGCAGTTCTTC. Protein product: CASSWGQGAHYNEQFF.

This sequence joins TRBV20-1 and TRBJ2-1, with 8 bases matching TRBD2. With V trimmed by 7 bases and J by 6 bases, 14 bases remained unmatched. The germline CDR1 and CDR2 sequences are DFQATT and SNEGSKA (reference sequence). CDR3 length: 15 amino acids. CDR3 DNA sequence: TGCAGTGTCCCATTGCCCGGGACTAGGGGCAATGAGCAGTTCTTC. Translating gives CSVPLPGTRGNEQFF.